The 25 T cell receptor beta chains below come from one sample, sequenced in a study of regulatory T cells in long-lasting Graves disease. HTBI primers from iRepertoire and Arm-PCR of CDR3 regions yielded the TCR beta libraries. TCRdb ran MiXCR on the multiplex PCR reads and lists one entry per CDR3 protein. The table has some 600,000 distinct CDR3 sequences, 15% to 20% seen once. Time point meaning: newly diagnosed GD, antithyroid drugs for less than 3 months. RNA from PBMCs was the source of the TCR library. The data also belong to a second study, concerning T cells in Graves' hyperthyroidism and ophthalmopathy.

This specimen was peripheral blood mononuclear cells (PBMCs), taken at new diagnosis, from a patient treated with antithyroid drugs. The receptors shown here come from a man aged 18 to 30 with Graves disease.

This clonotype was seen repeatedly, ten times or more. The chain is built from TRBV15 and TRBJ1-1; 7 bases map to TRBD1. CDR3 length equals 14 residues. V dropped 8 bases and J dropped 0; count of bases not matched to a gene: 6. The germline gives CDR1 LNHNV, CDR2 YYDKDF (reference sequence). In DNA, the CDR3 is TGTGCCACCCGACAGGGCCTCATGAACACTGAAGCTTTCTTT. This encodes CATRQGLMNTEAFF.

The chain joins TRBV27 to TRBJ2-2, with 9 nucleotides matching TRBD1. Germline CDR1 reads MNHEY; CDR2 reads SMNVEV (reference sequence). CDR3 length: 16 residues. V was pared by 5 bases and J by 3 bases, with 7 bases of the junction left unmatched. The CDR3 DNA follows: TGTGCCAGCAGTCTCCACGGGACAGGGCACACCGGGGAGCTGTTTTTT. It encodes CASSLHGTGHTGELFF.

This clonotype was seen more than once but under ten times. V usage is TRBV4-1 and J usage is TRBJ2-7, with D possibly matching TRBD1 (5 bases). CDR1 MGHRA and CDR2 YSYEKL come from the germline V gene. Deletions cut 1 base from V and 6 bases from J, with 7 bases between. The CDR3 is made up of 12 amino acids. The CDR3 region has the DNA TGCGCCAGCAGCCAAGGACAGAGCGAGCAGTACTTC. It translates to CASSQGQSEQYF.

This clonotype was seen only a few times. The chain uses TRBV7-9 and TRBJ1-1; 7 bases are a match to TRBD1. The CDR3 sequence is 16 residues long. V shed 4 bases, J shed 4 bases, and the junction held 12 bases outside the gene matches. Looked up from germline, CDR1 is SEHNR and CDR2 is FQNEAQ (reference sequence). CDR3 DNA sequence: TGTGCCAGCAGCTCCGGACCGACAGGGTCGGGCACTGAAGCTTTCTTT. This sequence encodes CASSSGPTGSGTEAFF.

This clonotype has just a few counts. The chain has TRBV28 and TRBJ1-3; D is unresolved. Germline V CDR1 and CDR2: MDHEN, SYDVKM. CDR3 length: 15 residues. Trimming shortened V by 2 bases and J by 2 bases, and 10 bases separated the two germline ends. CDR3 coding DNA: TGTGCCAGCAGTTTAGGGTGGCGGACTGGAAACACCATATATTTT. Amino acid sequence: CASSLGWRTGNTIYF.

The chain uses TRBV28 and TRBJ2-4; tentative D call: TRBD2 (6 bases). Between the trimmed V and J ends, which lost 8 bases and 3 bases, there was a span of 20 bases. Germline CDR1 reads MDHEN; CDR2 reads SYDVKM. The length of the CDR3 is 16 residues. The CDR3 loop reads CASESPGEKVKNIQYF. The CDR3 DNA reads TGTGCCAGCGAAAGCCCGGGGGAAAAGGTCAAAAACATTCAGTACTTC. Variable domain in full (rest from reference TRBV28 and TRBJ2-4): DVKVTQSSRYLVKRTGEKVFLECVQDMDHENMFWYRQDPGLGLRLIYFSYDVKMKEKGDIPEGYSVSREKKERFSLILESASTNQTSMYLCASESPGEKVKNIQYFGAGTRLSVL.

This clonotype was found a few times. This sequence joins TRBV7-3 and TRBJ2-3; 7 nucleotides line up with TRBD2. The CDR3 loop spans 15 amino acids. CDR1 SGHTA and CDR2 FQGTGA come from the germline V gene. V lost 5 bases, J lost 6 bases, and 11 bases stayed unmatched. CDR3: CASSASTSLGDTQYF. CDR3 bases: TGTGCCAGCAGCGCCTCGACTAGCTTAGGGGATACGCAGTATTTT.

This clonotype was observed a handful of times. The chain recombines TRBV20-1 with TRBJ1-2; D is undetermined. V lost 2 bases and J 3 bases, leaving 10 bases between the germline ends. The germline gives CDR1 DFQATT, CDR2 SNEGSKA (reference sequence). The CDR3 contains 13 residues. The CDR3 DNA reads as TGCAGTGCTAGACCCGGGTCTGACTATGGCTACACCTTC. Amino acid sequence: CSARPGSDYGYTF.

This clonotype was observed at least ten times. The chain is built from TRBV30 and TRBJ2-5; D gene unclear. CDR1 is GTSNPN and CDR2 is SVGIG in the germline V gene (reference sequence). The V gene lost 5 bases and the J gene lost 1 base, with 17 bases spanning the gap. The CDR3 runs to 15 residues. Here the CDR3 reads CAWATERAVQETQYF. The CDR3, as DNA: TGTGCCTGGGCCACGGAACGGGCAGTCCAAGAGACCCAGTACTTC.

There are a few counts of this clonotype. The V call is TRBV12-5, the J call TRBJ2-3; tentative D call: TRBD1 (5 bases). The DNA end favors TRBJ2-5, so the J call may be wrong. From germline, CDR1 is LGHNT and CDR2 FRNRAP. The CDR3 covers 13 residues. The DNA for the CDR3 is TGTGCTAGTGGCCGCGGTAGGGGTGAGACCCAGTACTTC. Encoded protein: CASGRGRGETQYF.

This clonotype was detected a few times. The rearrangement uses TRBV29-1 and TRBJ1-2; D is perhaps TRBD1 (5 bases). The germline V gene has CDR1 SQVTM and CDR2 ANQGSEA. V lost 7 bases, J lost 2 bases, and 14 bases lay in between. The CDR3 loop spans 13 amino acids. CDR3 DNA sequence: TGCAGCGGATCGGTTGAGGGGAACTATGGCTACACCTTC. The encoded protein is CSGSVEGNYGYTF.

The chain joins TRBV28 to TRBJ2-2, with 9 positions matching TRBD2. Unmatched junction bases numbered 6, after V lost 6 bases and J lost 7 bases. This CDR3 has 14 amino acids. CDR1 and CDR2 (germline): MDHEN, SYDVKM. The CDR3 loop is CASSELAGSGELFF. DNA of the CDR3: TGTGCCAGCAGCGAACTAGCGGGCAGCGGGGAGCTGTTTTTT.

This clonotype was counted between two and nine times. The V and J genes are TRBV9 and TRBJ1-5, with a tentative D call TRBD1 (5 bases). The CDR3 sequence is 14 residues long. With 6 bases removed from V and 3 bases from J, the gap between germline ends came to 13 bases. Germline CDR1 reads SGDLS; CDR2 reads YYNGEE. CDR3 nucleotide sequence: TGTGCCAGCAACGCGGGGGGGTCCAATCAGCCCCAGCATTTT. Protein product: CASNAGGSNQPQHF.

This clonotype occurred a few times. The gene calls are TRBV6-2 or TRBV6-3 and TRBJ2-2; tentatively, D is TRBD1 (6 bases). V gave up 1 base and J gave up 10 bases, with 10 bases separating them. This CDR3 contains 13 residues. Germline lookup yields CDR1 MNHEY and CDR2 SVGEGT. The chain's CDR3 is CASSYYRAEELFF. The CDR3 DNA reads TGTGCCAGCAGTTACTACAGGGCCGAGGAGCTGTTTTTT.

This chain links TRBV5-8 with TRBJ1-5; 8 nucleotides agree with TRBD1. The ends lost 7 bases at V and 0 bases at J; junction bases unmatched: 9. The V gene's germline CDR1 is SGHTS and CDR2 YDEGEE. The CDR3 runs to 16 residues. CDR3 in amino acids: CASDTGTGVSNQPQHF. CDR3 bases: TGTGCCAGCGACACCGGGACAGGTGTTAGCAATCAGCCCCAGCATTTT.

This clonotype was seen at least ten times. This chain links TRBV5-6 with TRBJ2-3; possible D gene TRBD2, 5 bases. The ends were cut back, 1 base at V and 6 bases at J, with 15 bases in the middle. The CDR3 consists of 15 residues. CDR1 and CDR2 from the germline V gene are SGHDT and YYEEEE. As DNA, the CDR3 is TGTGCCAGCAGCTTGCCGAGGGTTGGATTCGATACGCAGTATTTT. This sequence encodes CASSLPRVGFDTQYF. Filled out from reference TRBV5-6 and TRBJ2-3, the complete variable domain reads DAGVTQSPTHLIKTRGQQVTLRCSPKSGHDTVSWYQQALGQGPQFIFQYYEEEERQRGNFPDRFSGHQFPNYSSELNVNALLLGDSALYLCASSLPRVGFDTQYFGPGTRLTVL.

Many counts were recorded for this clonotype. The CDR3, as DNA: TGTGCCAGCAGCGTAGATCCAGGGGGAACCTACGAGCAGTACTTC. Its protein is CASSVDPGGTYEQYF. The gene calls are TRBV9 and TRBJ2-7; the match to TRBD1 covers 7 bases. Germline CDR1 is SGDLS and CDR2 is YYNGEE. This CDR3 comprises 15 residues. V gave up 0 bases and J gave up 2 bases; unmatched junction bases: 5.

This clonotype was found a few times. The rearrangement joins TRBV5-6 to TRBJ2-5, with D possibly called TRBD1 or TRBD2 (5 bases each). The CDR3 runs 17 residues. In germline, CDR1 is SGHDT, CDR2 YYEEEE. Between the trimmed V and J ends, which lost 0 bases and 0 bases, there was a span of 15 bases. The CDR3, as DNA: TGTGCCAGCAGCTTGGAGCTGAGGGGCGCAAACCAAGAGACCCAGTACTTC. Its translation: CASSLELRGANQETQYF.

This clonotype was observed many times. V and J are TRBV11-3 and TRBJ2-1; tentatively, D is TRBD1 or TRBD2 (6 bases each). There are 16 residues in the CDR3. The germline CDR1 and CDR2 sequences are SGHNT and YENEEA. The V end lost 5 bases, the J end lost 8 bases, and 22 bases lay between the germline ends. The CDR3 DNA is TGTGCCAGCAGCCGAGGGGGGTTGGGAAAACGGGATGAGCAGTTCTTC. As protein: CASSRGGLGKRDEQFF. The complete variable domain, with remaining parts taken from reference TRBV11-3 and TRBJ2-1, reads EAGVVQSPRYKIIEKKQPVAFWCNPISGHNTLYWYLQNLGQGPELLIRYENEEAVDDSQLPKDRFSAERLKGVDSTLKIQPAELGDSAVYLCASSRGGLGKRDEQFFGPGTRLTVL.

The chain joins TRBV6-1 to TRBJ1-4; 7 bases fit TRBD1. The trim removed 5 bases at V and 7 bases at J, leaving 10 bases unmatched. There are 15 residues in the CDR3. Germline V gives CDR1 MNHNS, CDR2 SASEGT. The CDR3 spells CASSKGTVRIEKLFF. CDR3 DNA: TGTGCCAGCAGTAAAGGGACAGTTCGGATTGAAAAACTGTTTTTT.

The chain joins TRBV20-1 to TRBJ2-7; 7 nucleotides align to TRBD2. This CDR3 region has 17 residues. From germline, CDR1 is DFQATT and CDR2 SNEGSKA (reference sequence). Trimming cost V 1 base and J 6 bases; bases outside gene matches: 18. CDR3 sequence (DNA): TGCAGTGCTAGAGCCGAGGGGCCGGGACTACGCCCTCGCGAGCAGTACTTC. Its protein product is CSARAEGPGLRPREQYF.

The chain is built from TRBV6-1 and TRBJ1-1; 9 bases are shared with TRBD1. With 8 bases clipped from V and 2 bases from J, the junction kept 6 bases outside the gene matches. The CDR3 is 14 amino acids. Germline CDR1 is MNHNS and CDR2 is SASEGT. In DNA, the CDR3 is TGTGCCAGCGGACAGGGGCCGGGAAACACTGAAGCTTTCTTT. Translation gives CASGQGPGNTEAFF.

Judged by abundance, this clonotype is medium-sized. The CDR3 sequence: CASSPQEAEAFF. The CDR3 nucleotides read TGTGCCAGCAGCCCTCAGGAAGCTGAAGCTTTCTTT. V usage is TRBV28 and J usage is TRBJ1-1; unclear D gene. This CDR3 has 12 amino acids. Germline V gene lookup returns CDR1 MDHEN and CDR2 SYDVKM. Trimming left V 6 bases short and J 6 bases short, with 11 bases between.

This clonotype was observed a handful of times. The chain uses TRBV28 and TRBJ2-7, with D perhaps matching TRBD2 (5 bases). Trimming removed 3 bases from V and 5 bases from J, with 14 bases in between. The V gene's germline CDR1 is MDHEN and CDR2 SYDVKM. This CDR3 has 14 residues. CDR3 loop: CASSFGPGTDEQYF. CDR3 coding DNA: TGTGCCAGCAGTTTTGGTCCGGGAACCGACGAGCAGTACTTC.

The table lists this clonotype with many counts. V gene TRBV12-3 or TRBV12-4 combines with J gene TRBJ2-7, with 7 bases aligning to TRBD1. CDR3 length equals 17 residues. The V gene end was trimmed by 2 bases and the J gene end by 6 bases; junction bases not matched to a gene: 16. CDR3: CASSLRLDRGQRGEQYF. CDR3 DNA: TGTGCCAGCAGTTTACGGCTAGATAGGGGGCAGCGAGGCGAGCAGTACTTC.